This T cell receptor (beta chain) was found in a study of Tregs in tolerant kidney transplant recipients. The study, taken as a whole, reports: This study did not directly address biological reproducibility. Activated donor B cell expansion appeared to reveal the most relevant donor-specific TCRbeta repertoire. Validation in larger populations is needed because few patients were studied.

The CDR3 is 14 amino acids. Germline assignment: CDR1 MGHDK and CDR2 SYGVNS. Trimming cost V 6 bases and J 3 bases, with 14 bases left between them. Clones were read by immunoSEQ multiplex PCR, and TCRdb kept only the in-frame ones, dropping some. The sample consists of about 240,000 clones, more than 65% of them appearing once. Unstimulated Tregs (CD4+CD25+CD127-) and CD4+CD25- non-Tregs were sorted from PBMCs. Note on this clone: Its antigen is not known.

Sequencing was performed on CD4+ T cells from blood. This chain links TRBV25-1 with TRBJ1-1; TRBD1 is a possible D gene (6 bases). The sequence came from a human donor in good health. The CDR3 loop is CASSFRDKDTEAFF. The CDR3 DNA reads as TGTGCCAGCAGCTTCCGGGACAAGGACACTGAAGCTTTCTTT.